This T cell receptor (beta chain) was documented in a study of blood T cell repertoires in COVID-19. About the study: Researchers got acute and convalescent COVID-19 samples from the United States, Italy and Spain. T cells, B-cell-depleted T cells, or PBMCs supplied cDNA or gDNA.

With 3 bases removed from V and 12 bases from J, the gap between germline ends came to 27 bases. The CDR3 spans 17 residues. CDR1 and CDR2 (germline): ENHRY, SYGVKD. In the original analysis: Quantification of nucleated cells was approximated via reference gene primer amplification. Only in-frame clones appear in the TCRdb table, and some are missing; sequencing was by immunoSEQ multiplex PCR. V and J calls and clone size are copied from that table; D and trimming were computed from the DNA. The sample holds about 350,000 clones; roughly nine tenths are singletons and the top ten take 3% to 4%. Patients of the Seattle cohort, enrolled during active infection, were followed longitudinally.

What was sequenced was peripheral blood. The sequence came from a woman aged 55-75 years with COVID-19, enrolled during active disease. The gene calls are TRBV10-3 and TRBJ2-1, with D possibly TRBD2 on 6 matching bases. CDR3 amino acids: CAISEGLRLALGHGQFF. The CDR3, as DNA: TGTGCCATCAGTGAAGGGTTAAGGCTAGCGCTTGGGCATGGGCAGTTCTTC.